This T cell receptor beta chain is drawn from a study of blood T cell repertoires in COVID-19. Study-level background: Collection of acute and convalescent COVID-19 samples took place in the United States, Italy and Spain. T cells, B-cell-depleted T cells, or PBMCs supplied cDNA or gDNA.

Methods used by the authors: Scientists estimated how many nucleated cells there were by amplifying reference gene primers. The protocol was immunoSEQ multiplex PCR, while the TCRdb copy is restricted to in-frame clones and leaves out a portion. For V, J and clone size, that table is used; D and trimming come from the DNA. Here the sample spans about 40,000 clones, approximately 86% being singletons. This CDR3 is 14 amino acids long. Trimming at V came to 4 bases and at J to 6 bases, leaving 8 bases not matched to a gene. Per the germline V gene, CDR1 is KGHSH and CDR2 is LQKENI. This clonotype originated in a man aged 45 to 65 with active COVID-19. The sample comprised peripheral blood. The rearrangement uses TRBV18 and TRBJ2-7; the match to TRBD1 covers 8 bases. The CDR3 nucleotides are TGTGCCAGCTCACTGATCGACAGGGGAGCCGAGCAGTACTTC. Translating it yields CASSLIDRGAEQYF.